Listed below are T cell receptor beta chains from one sample, sequenced in a study of CD8+ T cells in alopecia areata. TCRdb's copy holds only in-frame clones and misses some; the assay was immunoSEQ multiplex PCR. The data show approximately 140,000 clones, around 83% seen once. Sequencing was performed on CD8+ T cells sorted from blood, taken at week 4, from a patient treated with tofacitinib. The receptors shown here come from a human donor with alopecia areata. The CDR3 runs from the conserved cysteine through the conserved F or W. A D gene is named only where the DNA matches it firmly.

>TRBV4-1|TRBJ2-7|TRBD2
TGCGCCAGCAGCCAAGGCGGGACTAGCGGGGACTACGAGCAGTACTTC
CASSQGGTSGDYEQYF
>TRBV27|TRBJ2-7|NA
TGTGCCAGCAGTTTAGCCGGCCGGGAGCAGTACTTC
CASSLAGREQYF
>TRBV9|TRBJ2-7|NA
TGTGCCAGCAGCGACGCCGGGACCTACGAGCAGTACTTC
CASSDAGTYEQYF
>TRBV5-5|TRBJ1-2|TRBD1
TGTGCCAGCAGCTCAAGACAGGGAGACGGCTACACCTTC
CASSSRQGDGYTF
>TRBV7-9|TRBJ1-6|NA
TGTGCCAGCAGCCACTCGGACAGCAATTCACCCCTCCACTTT
CASSHSDSNSPLHF
>TRBV6-6|TRBJ1-1|NA
TGTGCCACCTCCGACGGGGGAGGAACTGAAGCTTTCTTT
CATSDGGGTEAFF
>TRBV29-1|TRBJ2-7|TRBD2
TGCAGCGTTGAAGAAATCTATGGCGCTAGCGGGACAAGCGAGCAGTACTTC
CSVEEIYGASGTSEQYF
>TRBV29-1|TRBJ2-1|NA
TGCAGCGTTGAGGGGAGGTTGAATGAGCAGTTCTTC
CSVEGRLNEQFF
>TRBV27|TRBJ1-5|NA
TGTGCCAGCCAAGGGAATAGCAATCAGCCCCAGCATTTT
CASQGNSNQPQHF
>TRBV11-2|TRBJ1-1|NA
TGTGCCAGCAGCTTGTTCCACAGGGCGAACACTGAAGCTTTCTTT
CASSLFHRANTEAFF
>TRBV11-2|TRBJ2-3|NA
TGTGCCAGCAGCTCCCGGACCAGCCCAGGCACAGATACGCAGTATTTT
CASSSRTSPGTDTQYF
>TRBV4-1|TRBJ2-7|NA
TGCGCCAGCAGCCAAGCCGGGAACGAGCAGTACTTC
CASSQAGNEQYF
>TRBV10-3|TRBJ2-4|NA
TGTGCCATCTTGTCAGCAGAGAAAAACATTCAGTACTTC
CAILSAEKNIQYF
>TRBV5-1|TRBJ2-5|NA
TGCGCCAGCACCCCTGAACCGGGACTGTTAAAAGAGACCCAGTACTTC
CASTPEPGLLKETQYF
>TRBV29-1|TRBJ2-1|NA
TGCAGCGTTGAATCGGCGGACCTCTACAATGAGCAGTTCTTC
CSVESADLYNEQFF
>TRBV30|TRBJ2-2|TRBD1
TGTGCCTGGAACAGGGGGCTGGAAGAGCTGTTTTTT
CAWNRGLEELFF
>TRBV2|TRBJ2-7|TRBD1
TGTGCCAGCAGTGAAGTTGGGACAGGGGGCTACGAGCAGTACTTC
CASSEVGTGGYEQYF
>TRBV7-9|TRBJ1-1|NA
TGTGCCAGCAGCTGGGCTGACGCGGGGACCACTGAAGCTTTCTTT
CASSWADAGTTEAFF
>TRBV21-1|TRBJ2-3|NA
TGTGCCAGCAGCAAAGCGCGCTCGGGACGGCGGGGGGGCGAAGATACGCAGTATTTT
CASSKARSGRRGGEDTQYF
>TRBV7-2|TRBJ2-7|NA
TGTGCCAGCAGTAACCGGGACAACTACGAGCAGTACTTC
CASSNRDNYEQYF
>TRBV29-1|TRBJ2-1|NA
TGCAGCGGTGACGTAACCTCCTACAATGAGCAGTTCTTC
CSGDVTSYNEQFF
>TRBV7-9|TRBJ2-3|TRBD1
TGTGCCAGCAGCCACCCTACCCCACAGGGGAATACGCAGTATTTT
CASSHPTPQGNTQYF